Described below is a single TCR beta chain sequence and its context. Its antigen is as yet unknown. Germline CDR1 and CDR2: SGDLS and YYNGEE. Trimming removed 0 bases from V and 7 bases from J, with 10 bases in between. This CDR3 has 13 amino acids. Deep-level assay runs were performed. Data came from immunoSEQ multiplex PCR; TCRdb stores just in-frame clones and leaves some out. The table lists millions of clones, 85% to 95% of them singletons. This record belongs to a study of shared clonotypes between healthy human individuals. Whole-study results and caveats: Clonotypes which were not shared had lower generation probabilities than clonotypes that all four donors shared.

Sample: naive CD4+ T cells sorted from blood. Subset reported: CD45RA+ positively selected. The TCR comes from a man aged 18 to 30 in good health. This rearrangement joins TRBV9 to TRBJ2-5, with D uncertain. The CDR3, as DNA: TGTGCCAGCAGCGTAGCTAACAAGGGGACCCAGTACTTC. It codes for CASSVANKGTQYF.